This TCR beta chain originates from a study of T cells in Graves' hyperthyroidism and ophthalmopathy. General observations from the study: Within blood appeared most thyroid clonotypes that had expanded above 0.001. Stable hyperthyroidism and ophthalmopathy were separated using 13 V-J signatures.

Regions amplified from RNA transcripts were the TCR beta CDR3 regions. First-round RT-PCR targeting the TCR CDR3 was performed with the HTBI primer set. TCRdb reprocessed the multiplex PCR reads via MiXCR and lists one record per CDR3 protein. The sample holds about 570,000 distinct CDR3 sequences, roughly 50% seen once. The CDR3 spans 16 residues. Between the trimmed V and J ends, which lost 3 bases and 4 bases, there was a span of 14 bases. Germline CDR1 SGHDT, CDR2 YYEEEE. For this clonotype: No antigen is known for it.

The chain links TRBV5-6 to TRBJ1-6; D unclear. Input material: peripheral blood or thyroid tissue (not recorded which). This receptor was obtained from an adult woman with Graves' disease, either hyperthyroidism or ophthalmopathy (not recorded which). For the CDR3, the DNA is TGTGCCAGCAGCTCCAGGACGGACCATTATAATTCACCCCTCCACTTT. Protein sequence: CASSSRTDHYNSPLHF.